Sequencing of this T cell receptor (beta chain) was carried out in a study of cytomegalovirus exposure and HLA in healthy donors. The V end lost 1 base, the J end lost 0 bases, and 8 bases lay between the germline ends. Germline CDR1 reads SGHDT; CDR2 reads YYEEEE. This CDR3 contains 14 residues. Study results and caveats: A missense DCLRE1C variant was associated with V- and J-gene trimming of TCR beta chains in a later analysis, and an independent cohort replicated the association.

The PCR made use of 60 Vbeta and 13 Jbeta primers. Libraries were prepared by immunoSEQ multiplex PCR; TCRdb keeps only in-frame clonotypes and omits some of them. The sample records 110,000 to 150,000 clones, about 64% being singletons. A word on this clone: Its target is unknown.

The sequence derives from a man between 60 and 70 years old in good health and CMV-seronegative. Specimen: PBMCs. J is TRBJ2-7 and V is TRBV5-6; a possible D gene is TRBD1 (5 bases). CDR3 nucleotide sequence: TGTGCCAGCAGCTTGTTTACAGGCTCCTACGAGCAGTACTTC. Residues: CASSLFTGSYEQYF.